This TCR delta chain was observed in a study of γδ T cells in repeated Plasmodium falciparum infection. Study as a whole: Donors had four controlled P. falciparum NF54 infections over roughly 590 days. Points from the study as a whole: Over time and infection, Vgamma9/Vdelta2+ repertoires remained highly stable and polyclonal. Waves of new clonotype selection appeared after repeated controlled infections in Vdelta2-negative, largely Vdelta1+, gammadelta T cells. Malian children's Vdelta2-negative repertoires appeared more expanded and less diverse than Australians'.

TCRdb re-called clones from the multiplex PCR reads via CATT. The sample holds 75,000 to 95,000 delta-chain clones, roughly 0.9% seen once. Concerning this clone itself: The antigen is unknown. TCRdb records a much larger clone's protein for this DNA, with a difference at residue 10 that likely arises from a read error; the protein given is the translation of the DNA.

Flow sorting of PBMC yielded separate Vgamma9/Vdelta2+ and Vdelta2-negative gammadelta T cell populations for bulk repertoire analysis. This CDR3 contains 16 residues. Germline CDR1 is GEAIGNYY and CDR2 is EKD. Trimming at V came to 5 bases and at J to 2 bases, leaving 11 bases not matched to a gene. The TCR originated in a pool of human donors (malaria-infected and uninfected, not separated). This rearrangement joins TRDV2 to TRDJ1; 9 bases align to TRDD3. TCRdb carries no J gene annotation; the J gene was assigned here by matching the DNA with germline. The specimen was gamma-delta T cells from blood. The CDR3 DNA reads TGTGCCTGTGGCCCGGGGATACGCGTGGCTACCGATAAACTCATCTTT. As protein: CACGPGIRVATDKLIF.